A single sample is the source of the 17 T cell receptor beta chains below, sequenced in a study of blood T cells in healthy people across ages. A second PCR of 7 to 11 cycles used a sample-barcoded 5' primer and a J-beta primer mix. MiXCR, applied by TCRdb to the 5' RACE reads, yields one record per CDR3 protein. Among about 900,000 distinct CDR3 sequences listed, 62% were seen once. Sequencing was done on a sample of blood. All receptors come from a man between 25 and 39 years old in good health.

The chain couples TRBV4-3 to TRBJ2-6; D call uncertain. The CDR3 is made up of 16 amino acids. Germline V lookup: CDR1 LGHNA, CDR2 YSLEER. Trimming took 0 bases from V and 0 from J, leaving 6 bases between them. As DNA, the CDR3 is TGCGCCAGCAGCCAAGATGGCTTCTCTGGGGCCAACGTCCTGACTTTC. The encoded protein is CASSQDGFSGANVLTF.

This clonotype was counted a single time. This chain links TRBV6-5 with TRBJ1-2, with D possibly TRBD1 on 5 matching bases. Per the germline V gene, CDR1 is MNHEY and CDR2 is SVGAGI. V gave up 6 bases and J gave up 3 bases, with 14 bases separating them. The CDR3 spans 14 residues. The CDR3 sequence: CASRGLQGHYGYTF. CDR3 in DNA: TGTGCCAGCAGGGGCCTTCAGGGTCACTATGGCTACACCTTC.

V usage is TRBV6-1 and J usage is TRBJ2-5, with D perhaps being TRBD1 or TRBD2 (5 bases each). The better agreement between TRBJ2-7 and the DNA end casts doubt on the J call. The CDR3 spans 13 residues. The germline CDR1 and CDR2 sequences are MNHNS and SASEGT. CDR3 loop: CASSEFSGAEQYF. Here the CDR3 DNA reads TGTGCCAGCAGTGAATTTTCCGGGGCCGAGCAGTACTTC.

This clonotype is a singleton in its sample. V and J are TRBV27 and TRBJ2-2, with D possibly matching TRBD2 (6 bases). The CDR3 length is 14 residues. The V gene lost 7 bases and the J gene lost 3 bases, with 12 bases spanning the gap. Germline CDR1 reads MNHEY; CDR2 reads SMNVEV (reference sequence). The CDR3 here is CASTTGLYTGELFF. CDR3 coding DNA: TGTGCCAGCACCACGGGACTTTACACCGGGGAGCTGTTTTTT.

The sample holds a few counts of this clonotype. This chain links TRBV6-5 with TRBJ2-7; 8 bases map to TRBD1. The CDR3 covers 16 residues. Trimming at V came to 5 bases and at J to 1 base, leaving 10 bases not matched to a gene. Germline V gives CDR1 MNHEY, CDR2 SVGAGI. CDR3 DNA: TGTGCCAGCAGTCCGACAGGGGATAAAGGATCCTACGAGCAGTACTTC. Translated, it gives CASSPTGDKGSYEQYF.

The CDR3 loop reads CASSPRTGGRKDEQFF. The CDR3, as DNA: TGTGCCAGCAGCCCACGGACAGGGGGCAGAAAAGATGAGCAGTTCTTC. The chain uses TRBV7-6 and TRBJ2-1; 11 nucleotides match TRBD1. Trimming removed 5 bases from V and 8 bases from J; junction bases left unmatched: 11. The CDR3 extends over 16 amino acids. In germline, CDR1 is SGHVS, CDR2 FNYEAQ.

V is TRBV20-1 and J is TRBJ2-3, with D perhaps TRBD1 (6 bases). The ends were cut back, 4 bases at V and 0 bases at J, with 17 bases in the middle. Germline CDR1 DFQATT, CDR2 SNEGSKA (reference sequence). The CDR3 runs 16 residues. Here the CDR3 reads CSAIGPTGSSTDTQYF. The CDR3 DNA sequence: TGCAGTGCTATTGGCCCGACAGGTTCTAGCACAGATACGCAGTATTTT.

A few counts support this clonotype. An end of the junction differs from the germline gene, which may be a read error. V and J are TRBV7-7 and TRBJ2-1, with TRBD2 matching 9 bases. This CDR3 has 15 residues. CDR1 and CDR2 (germline): SSHAT, FNYEAQ (reference sequence). The CDR3 DNA reads as TGTGCTAGCAGCTTAACCAGCGGGGGGCCGAATGAGCAGTTCTTC. Translating gives CASSLTSGGPNEQFF.

V is TRBV28 and J is TRBJ1-2, with a possible D match to TRBD1 (6 bases). Germline CDR1 and CDR2: MDHEN and SYDVKM. The V gene lost 5 bases and the J gene lost 4 bases, with 20 bases spanning the gap. This CDR3 contains 16 residues. The CDR3 DNA reads as TGTGCCAGCAGTCCAGCGGGGGGGGCGCGAATCTATGGCTACACCTTC. This translates into CASSPAGGARIYGYTF.

In this sample, this clonotype turned up a few times. An end of the junction differs from the germline gene, which may be a read error. The chain couples TRBV7-7 to TRBJ2-1; 11 bases are shared with TRBD2. This CDR3 is built from 15 residues. Germline loops: CDR1 SSHAT, CDR2 FNYEAQ (reference sequence). This CDR3 is CASSTTSGSYNEQFF. CDR3 DNA sequence: TGTGCTAGCAGCACCACTAGCGGGAGTTACAATGAGCAGTTCTTC.

This chain joins TRBV24-1 and TRBJ2-1, with 7 bases that match TRBD2. Trimming removed 4 bases from V and 5 bases from J; junction bases left unmatched: 7. Germline-derived CDR1 and CDR2 are KGHDR and SFDVKD. The CDR3 runs to 15 residues. CDR3 amino acids: CATSDMGGIDNEQFF. DNA for the CDR3: TGTGCCACCAGTGACATGGGGGGGATAGACAATGAGCAGTTCTTC.

The chain has TRBV30 and TRBJ1-4, with a possible D match to TRBD1 (6 bases). Trimming cost V 2 bases and J 14 bases, with 15 bases left between them. In germline, CDR1 is GTSNPN, CDR2 SVGIG (reference sequence). The CDR3 consists of 12 residues. The CDR3 DNA sequence: TGTGCCTGGAGTTTCGCCCGGGACAAGCTGTTTTTT. It is translated as CAWSFARDKLFF.

This sequence joins TRBV20-1 and TRBJ2-5; D is ambiguous. The V and J ends lost 0 bases and 11 bases respectively, with 16 bases between them. The CDR3 contains 13 residues. The V gene's germline CDR1 is DFQATT and CDR2 SNEGSKA (reference sequence). The CDR3 DNA reads TGCAGTGCTAGAGACGCCAGAAACAATGAGCAGTACTTC. It specifies CSARDARNNEQYF.

This clonotype was picked up one time. The chain employs TRBV25-1 and TRBJ2-1; the match to TRBD2 covers 15 bases. This CDR3 is built from 15 residues. Germline CDR1 and CDR2: MGHDK and SYGVNS. Losses at the gene ends were 9 bases for V and 9 bases for J; bases not matched to a gene: 9. The CDR3 here is CASKRTSGGEGEQFF. CDR3 bases: TGTGCCAGTAAACGGACTAGCGGGGGGGAGGGTGAGCAGTTCTTC. Based on the CDR3 plus reference TRBV25-1 and TRBJ2-1, the full variable domain is EADIYQTPRYLVIGTGKKITLECSQTMGHDKMYWYQQDPGMELHLIHYSYGVNSTEKGDLSSESTVSRIRTEHFPLTLESARPSHTSQYLCASKRTSGGEGEQFFGPGTRLTVL.

This chain links TRBV7-3 with TRBJ2-1; D gene ambiguous. V lost 1 base and J lost 15, with 13 bases in between. The germline V gene has CDR1 SGHTA and CDR2 FQGTGA. This CDR3 region has 12 residues. The CDR3 protein is CASSLNSQPAFF. CDR3 DNA: TGTGCCAGCAGCTTAAACTCCCAACCCGCGTTCTTC.

This clonotype was observed a handful of times. The chain is built from TRBV20-1 and TRBJ2-2; tentative D call: TRBD1 (6 bases). Germline loops: CDR1 DFQATT, CDR2 SNEGSKA (reference sequence). The CDR3 is 16 amino acids. With 3 bases removed from V and 7 bases from J, the gap between germline ends came to 21 bases. The CDR3 reads CSARDARSGAVGELFF. Here the CDR3 DNA reads TGCAGTGCTAGGGATGCCAGGTCAGGGGCTGTCGGGGAGCTGTTTTTT.

This sequence joins TRBV6-5 and TRBJ1-1; possible D gene TRBD1, 6 bases. This CDR3 is built from 17 residues. The V end lost 0 bases, the J end lost 0 bases, and 14 bases lay between the germline ends. Germline V gene data show CDR1 as MNHEY and CDR2 as SVGAGI. The chain's CDR3 is CASSYSGPRGMNTEAFF. DNA of the CDR3: TGTGCCAGCAGTTACTCGGGACCCAGGGGTATGAACACTGAAGCTTTCTTT.